The clone carrying this T cell receptor (beta chain) has a count of ten or more. With 4 bases clipped from V and 3 bases from J, the junction kept 2 bases outside the gene matches. This CDR3 comprises 15 residues. Per germline, CDR1 MNHEY and CDR2 SMNVEV (reference sequence). This sample was included in a study of T cells after yellow fever vaccination. TCRdb ran MiXCR on the 5' RACE reads and lists one entry per CDR3 protein. The sample consists of roughly 99,000 distinct CDR3 sequences, less than 6% of them appearing once. The sample consisted of CD8+ T cells sorted from PBMCs, taken 10 days after the yellow fever booster vaccination. V usage is TRBV27 and J usage is TRBJ2-5, with 13 nucleotides matching TRBD2. This receptor was taken from a man between 18 and 35 years old who received the YFV17D yellow fever vaccine. This CDR3 is CASSSGLAGKETQYF. The CDR3 DNA reads TGTGCCAGCAGTTCGGGACTAGCGGGGAAAGAGACCCAGTACTTC.